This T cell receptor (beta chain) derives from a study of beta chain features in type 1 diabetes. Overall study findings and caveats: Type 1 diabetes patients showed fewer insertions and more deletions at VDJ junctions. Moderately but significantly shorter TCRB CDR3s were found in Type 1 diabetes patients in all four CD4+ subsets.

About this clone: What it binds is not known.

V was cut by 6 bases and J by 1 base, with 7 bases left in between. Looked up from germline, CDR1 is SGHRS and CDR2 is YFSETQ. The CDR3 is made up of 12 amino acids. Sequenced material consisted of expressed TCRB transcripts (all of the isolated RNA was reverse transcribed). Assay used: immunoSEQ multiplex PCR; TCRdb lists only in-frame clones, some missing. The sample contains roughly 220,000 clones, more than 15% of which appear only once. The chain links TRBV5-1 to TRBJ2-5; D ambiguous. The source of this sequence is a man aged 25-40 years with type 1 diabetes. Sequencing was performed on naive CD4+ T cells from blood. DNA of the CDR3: TGCGCCAGCAAGATGGCCCAAGAGACCCAGTACTTC. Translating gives CASKMAQETQYF. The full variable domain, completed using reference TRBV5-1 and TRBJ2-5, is KAGVTQTPRYLIKTRGQQVTLSCSPISGHRSVSWYQQTPGQGLQFLFEYFSETQRNKGNFPGRFSGRQFSNSRSEMNVSTLELGDSALYLCASKMAQETQYFGPGTRLLVL.